These T cell receptor beta chains were read from a single sample in a study of T cell responses to AZD1222 COVID-19 vaccine. Clones were sequenced by immunoSEQ multiplex PCR, and TCRdb holds only the in-frame ones, with some missing. This sample has over 100,000 clones; roughly 93% occur once, and the top ten carry 1.1%. Sample: peripheral blood, taken 28 days after the second AZD1222 dose. These receptors all stem from an adult who received the AZD1222 COVID-19 vaccine. Both conserved end residues are part of each CDR3. A D gene is named only where the DNA matches it firmly. For some rows the clone size is stated as once, few or many, or as a class when expanded; others skip it.

clone_size	v_call	j_call	d_call	cdr3_nt	cdr3_aa
.	TRBV14	TRBJ2-4	TRBD2	TGTGCCAGCAGCCAGAGGGGGACTAGCAACATTCAGTACTTC	CASSQRGTSNIQYF
.	TRBV6-2/TRBV6-3	TRBJ2-1	.	TGTGCCAGCAGTTACTGGTTAGAGCAGTTCTTC	CASSYWLEQFF
.	TRBV21-1	TRBJ1-1	.	TGTGCCAGCAGCAAACCGGAACAAAGGGGGCTGAACACTGAAGCTTTCTTT	CASSKPEQRGLNTEAFF
.	TRBV3-1/TRBV3-2	TRBJ1-6	.	TGTGCCAGCAGCCTAACTACTTCACCCCTCCACTTT	CASSLTTSPLHF
.	TRBV5-6	TRBJ2-2	TRBD2	TGTGCCAGCAGCTGGTCTAGCGGGGCTGCGCTGTTTTTT	CASSWSSGAALFF
.	TRBV21-1	TRBJ2-5	.	TGTGCCAGTTGCTGTCGGGACAAGGGGGAGACCCAGTACTTC	CASCCRDKGETQYF
.	TRBV9	TRBJ1-6	TRBD1	TGTGCCAGCAGCGTAGGACAGGGCGTGGCACCCCTCCACTTT	CASSVGQGVAPLHF
.	TRBV10-3	TRBJ2-1	TRBD1	TGTGCCATCAGGGATAACAGGGGGCCAGACAATGAGCAGTTCTTC	CAIRDNRGPDNEQFF
.	TRBV2	TRBJ1-2	.	TGTGCCAGCAGTGGTCGGTTCGGGGGCTACACCTTC	CASSGRFGGYTF
.	TRBV28	TRBJ2-7	.	TGTGCCAGCAGTTTTGGAGGGACGATCTACTACGAGCAGTACTTC	CASSFGGTIYYEQYF
.	TRBV4-1	TRBJ1-1	.	TGCGCCAGCAGCCAAGGACTTGGGGTGAACACTGAAGCTTTCTTT	CASSQGLGVNTEAFF
.	TRBV15	TRBJ1-1	.	TGTGCCACCAGCCCCCCTCCCGAGGGGGTCACTGAAGCTTTCTTT	CATSPPPEGVTEAFF
.	TRBV19	TRBJ1-2	.	TGTGCCAGTAGTATAGATCCCCACGGGAACTATGGCTACACCTTC	CASSIDPHGNYGYTF
.	TRBV30	TRBJ2-3	TRBD2	TGTGCCTGGAGTGCCCTAGCGGGAGACACAGATACGCAGTATTTT	CAWSALAGDTDTQYF
.	TRBV7-8	TRBJ2-2	TRBD2	TGTGCCAGCAGCGGACTAGCGGGAGGGGCGAACACCGGGGAGCTGTTTTTT	CASSGLAGGANTGELFF
.	TRBV19	TRBJ1-4	TRBD1	TGTGCCAGTAGTGGCAGGGGGCCGGGTATAACTAATGAAAAACTGTTTTTT	CASSGRGPGITNEKLFF
.	TRBV29-1	TRBJ1-3	.	TGCAGCGCTACTCCAGGGACAGGAAACACCATATATTTT	CSATPGTGNTIYF
.	TRBV3-1/TRBV3-2	TRBJ2-7	.	TGTGCCAGCAGCCAAGGCAGGGGACAAGTTTACGAGCAGTACTTC	CASSQGRGQVYEQYF
.	TRBV4-2	TRBJ1-3	.	TGTGCCAGCAGCTCCGGAAGGGGTGAATCTTCCTCTGGAAACACCATATATTTT	CASSSGRGESSSGNTIYF
.	TRBV4-1	TRBJ1-1	.	TGCGCCAGCAGCCAAGAAGGCGGGTCATCTTACATGAACACTGAAGCTTTCTTT	CASSQEGGSSYMNTEAFF
.	TRBV28	TRBJ1-4	.	TGTGCCAGCAGTTTTATGCAGAAACTGTTTTTT	CASSFMQKLFF
.	TRBV14	TRBJ1-2	.	TGTGCCAGCAGCCAAGACCGGGGTACTCTAAGTGGCTACACCTTC	CASSQDRGTLSGYTF
.	TRBV19	TRBJ1-2	.	TGTGCCAGTACCCGGCGGAGTCCCTATGGCTACACCTTC	CASTRRSPYGYTF
.	TRBV7-2	TRBJ2-2	.	TGTGCCAGCAGCTTAAGCCCATCTGGGAACACCGGGGAGCTGTTTTTT	CASSLSPSGNTGELFF
.	TRBV30	TRBJ1-4	.	TGTGCCTGGAGTGGGAGGACGAATGAAAAACTGTTTTTT	CAWSGRTNEKLFF
.	TRBV7-9	TRBJ2-2	.	TGTGCCAGCAGCTTGTCCAGCGCCGGGACCGGGGAGCTGTTTTTT	CASSLSSAGTGELFF
.	TRBV19	TRBJ1-1	TRBD1	TGTGCCAGTAGTAGAGGACAGGGGGCTTATCGCGGCACTGAAGCTTTCTTT	CASSRGQGAYRGTEAFF
once	TRBV2	TRBJ2-7	.	TGTGCCAGCAGTGTCTCGGAGGAGCAGTACTTC	CASSVSEEQYF
once	TRBV11-2	TRBJ2-7	.	TGTGCCAGCAGCTTAGAAGGGGGGTCCTCCTCCTACGAGCAGTACTTC	CASSLEGGSSSYEQYF
.	TRBV19	TRBJ1-2	.	TGTGCCAGTAGTACAGGGGACTATGGCTACACCTTC	CASSTGDYGYTF
.	TRBV11-2	TRBJ1-1	.	TGTGCCAGCAGCTTAGACCCCGGATACACTGAAGCTTTCTTT	CASSLDPGYTEAFF
.	TRBV11-2	TRBJ2-7	.	TGTGCCAGCAGCTTTTCGCAGCACTACGAGCAGTACTTC	CASSFSQHYEQYF
.	TRBV19	TRBJ1-1	.	TGTGCCAGTAGTATAAGTGGTAGCACTGAAGCTTTCTTT	CASSISGSTEAFF
.	TRBV24-1	TRBJ1-2	.	TGTGCCACCAGTGATTCAAGAGGGCACCCTAACTATGGCTACACCTTC	CATSDSRGHPNYGYTF
.	TRBV7-8	TRBJ1-1	TRBD1	TGTGCCAGCAGCCTATCGGCGCAGGGGGTTCACGCTTTCTTT	CASSLSAQGVHAFF
.	TRBV24-1	TRBJ2-1	.	TGTGCCACCAGTGATTCCAGTTTTCCCTACAATGAGCAGTTCTTC	CATSDSSFPYNEQFF
once	TRBV7-9	TRBJ2-7	TRBD2	TGTGCCAGCACCCATGGCCAGCGGGACTCCTACGAGCAGTACTTC	CASTHGQRDSYEQYF
.	TRBV10-3	TRBJ1-1	.	TGTGCCATCAGTGAGTCGGGGGGAAAAGCTTTCTTT	CAISESGGKAFF
.	TRBV11-3	TRBJ2-1	TRBD2	TGTGCCAGCAGCTTAGTCGCGCGGGGGTACAATGAGCAGTTCTTC	CASSLVARGYNEQFF
.	TRBV6-6	TRBJ2-2	TRBD1	TGTGCCAGCAGTCTTCGTGGTAGCGACAGGGCCACCGGGGAGCTGTTTTTT	CASSLRGSDRATGELFF
.	TRBV11-3	TRBJ2-2	.	TGTGCCAGCAGCTTAGGCATTGGAGACACCGGGGAGCTGTTTTTT	CASSLGIGDTGELFF
.	TRBV6-5	TRBJ1-2	.	TGTGCCAGCAGCCGCGGCGAGGGTGGGAACTATGGCTACACCTTC	CASSRGEGGNYGYTF
once	TRBV7-6	TRBJ1-2	TRBD1	TGTGCCAGCAGCCCCCAGCAGGGGGCGGAAATAGGGGGCTACACCTTC	CASSPQQGAEIGGYTF
.	TRBV5-1	TRBJ2-3	TRBD2	TGCGCCAGCAGCTTGATGGCTAGCGGGAGTCGGACAGATACGCAGTATTTT	CASSLMASGSRTDTQYF
.	TRBV6-6	TRBJ1-3	.	TGTGCCAGCAGTTACGGTTCCAGGGCACCCGGAAACACCATATATTTT	CASSYGSRAPGNTIYF